These 15 T cell receptor beta chains originate from one sample sequenced in a study of cytomegalovirus exposure and HLA in healthy donors. With 60 Vbeta and 13 Jbeta primers, the PCR was carried out. Sequencing was performed with immunoSEQ multiplex PCR; in TCRdb, only in-frame clones are kept and a portion is missing. Of approximately 140,000 clones listed, 80% to 85% are singletons. What was sequenced was PBMCs. These receptors came from a male donor in good health and CMV-seropositive.

This clone was detected only once. The CDR3 region is CASSYEGGYTF. CDR3 DNA: TGTGCCAGCAGTTACGAGGGCGGCTACACCTTC. The chain uses TRBV6-5 and TRBJ1-2; D unclear. The CDR3 sequence is 11 residues long. Per germline, CDR1 MNHEY and CDR2 SVGAGI. Trimming stripped 2 bases from V and 8 bases from J, with 6 bases between.

The rearrangement links TRBV4-1 to TRBJ2-5; D ambiguous. The V end lost 2 bases, the J end lost 5 bases, and 9 bases lay between the germline ends. The CDR3 sequence is 13 residues long. Germline lookup yields CDR1 MGHRA and CDR2 YSYEKL. The CDR3 is CASSQMVLETQYF. For the CDR3, the DNA is TGCGCCAGCAGCCAAATGGTACTGGAGACCCAGTACTTC.

This chain's CDR3 is CASSPRTGRATDTQYF. CDR3 nucleotide sequence: TGTGCCAGCAGTCCCCGGACAGGGAGGGCCACAGATACGCAGTATTTT. The V gene is TRBV27, the J gene TRBJ2-3; perhaps TRBD1 as D (8 bases). V gave up 5 bases and J gave up 2 bases, with 17 bases separating them. The CDR3 is 16 amino acids. The germline CDR1 and CDR2 sequences are MNHEY and SMNVEV (reference sequence).

The CDR3 spells CASSESGLAEDTQYF. CDR3 sequence (DNA): TGCGCCAGCAGTGAGTCGGGACTAGCCGAGGATACGCAGTATTTT. The chain has TRBV10-1 and TRBJ2-3, with 9 bases lining up with TRBD2. With 0 bases clipped from V and 6 bases from J, the junction kept 4 bases outside the gene matches. This CDR3 has 15 residues. Germline V gives CDR1 WNHNN, CDR2 SYGVQD (reference sequence).

The chain links TRBV7-3 to TRBJ2-7; 10 bases agree with TRBD1. Germline values: CDR1 SGHTA, CDR2 FQGTGA. The CDR3 is made up of 14 amino acids. Trimming at V came to 5 bases and at J to 2 bases, leaving 3 bases not matched to a gene. For the CDR3, the DNA is TGTGCCAGCAGCCTCGACAGGGGGCCCTACGAGCAGTACTTC. It codes for CASSLDRGPYEQYF. Filled out from reference TRBV7-3 and TRBJ2-7, the complete variable domain reads GAGVSQTPSNKVTEKGKYVELRCDPISGHTALYWYRQSLGQGPEFLIYFQGTGAADDSGLPNDRFFAVRPEGSVSTLKIQRTERGDSAVYLCASSLDRGPYEQYFGPGTRLTVT.

J is TRBJ2-1 and V is TRBV7-2; unclear D gene. The CDR3 runs 11 residues. The germline V gene has CDR1 SGHTA and CDR2 FQGNSA. Trimming stripped 2 bases from V and 7 bases from J, with 3 bases between. DNA for the CDR3: TGTGCCAGCAGCTTATCAAATGAGCAGTTCTTC. Amino acid sequence: CASSLSNEQFF.

The chain joins TRBV10-3 to TRBJ2-1, with 9 bases that match TRBD1. The germline CDR1 and CDR2 sequences are ENHRY and SYGVKD. The CDR3 has 16 amino acids. J gave up 5 bases and V 3 bases, and 8 bases lay outside the gene matches. CDR3 residues: CAISDLDRGSHNEQFF. The CDR3 DNA follows: TGTGCCATCAGTGACCTCGACAGGGGGAGCCACAATGAGCAGTTCTTC.

V is TRBV11-3 and J is TRBJ2-1, with D possibly being TRBD1 (5 bases). V shed 0 bases and J shed 9 bases, with 9 bases lying between them. CDR3 size: 13 residues. CDR1 is SGHNT, CDR2 YENEEA, per germline. The CDR3 is CASSLEGRGEQFF. The CDR3, as DNA: TGTGCCAGCAGCTTAGAGGGGCGCGGTGAGCAGTTCTTC.

J is TRBJ1-1 and V is TRBV6-6; 8 nucleotides match TRBD1. From germline, CDR1 is MNHNY and CDR2 SVGAGI (reference sequence). V was clipped by 7 bases and J by 0 bases; unmatched bases: 4. The CDR3 runs to 14 residues. CDR3 DNA: TGTGCCAGCAATGGACAGGGATTGAACACTGAAGCTTTCTTT. As protein: CASNGQGLNTEAFF.

This chain connects TRBV11-2 to TRBJ2-5; D gene uncertain. CDR3 length: 11 amino acids. Per the germline V gene, CDR1 is SGHAT and CDR2 is FQNNGV. The V and J ends lost 5 bases and 5 bases respectively, with 6 bases between them. CDR3 DNA: TGTGCCAGCAGCAACTGGGAGACCCAGTACTTC. Amino acid sequence: CASSNWETQYF.

The V gene is TRBV27, the J gene TRBJ1-2, with TRBD1 matching over 9 bases. The germline gives CDR1 MNHEY, CDR2 SMNVEV (reference sequence). This CDR3 contains 13 residues. J lost 6 bases, V lost 8 bases, and 7 bases had no gene match. The CDR3 sequence: CASRDRGRDGYTF. The CDR3 DNA sequence: TGTGCCAGCCGTGACAGGGGGAGAGATGGCTACACCTTC.

The chain has TRBV5-4 and TRBJ2-5; 10 bases line up with TRBD2. The ends lost 0 bases at V and 2 bases at J; junction bases unmatched: 1. Germline values: CDR1 SGHNT, CDR2 YYREEE (reference sequence). The CDR3 is 15 residues long. DNA of the CDR3: TGTGCCAGCAGCTTGGCACTAGCGGGGCAAGAGACCCAGTACTTC. It specifies CASSLALAGQETQYF.

V gene TRBV6-5 combines with J gene TRBJ2-5, with 8 bases that match TRBD1. V was pared by 6 bases and J by 5 bases, with 5 bases of the junction left unmatched. The CDR3 has 13 amino acids. CDR1 and CDR2 (germline): MNHEY, SVGAGI. CDR3 DNA: TGTGCCAGCAGCCGACAGGGGAGGGAGACCCAGTACTTC. Protein: CASSRQGRETQYF.

The V and J genes are TRBV7-3 and TRBJ2-5; D might be TRBD2 (5 bases). V lost 0 bases, J lost 1 base, and 9 bases lay in between. Germline CDR1 SGHTA, CDR2 FQGTGA. The CDR3 covers 15 residues. DNA of the CDR3: TGTGCCAGCAGCTTAACCCCGGGAACCCAAGAGACCCAGTACTTC. As protein: CASSLTPGTQETQYF.

This clone was seen a handful of times. The genes are TRBV13 and TRBJ2-5, with TRBD2 matching 10 bases. The CDR3 consists of 15 residues. CDR1 is PRHDT, CDR2 FYEKMQ, per germline (reference sequence). The ends lost 5 bases at V and 5 bases at J; junction bases unmatched: 8. The CDR3 region has the DNA TGTGCCAGCAGCCCGATAGCGGGGGGCGGTGAGACCCAGTACTTC. Its translation: CASSPIAGGGETQYF.